This TCR beta chain was observed in a study of blood T cell repertoires in COVID-19. The repertoire was sequenced with immunoSEQ multiplex PCR; TCRdb's copy has only in-frame clones and lacks some. Of 350,000 to 450,000 clones listed, 70% to 90% are singletons. Those enrolled in Seattle joined during active infection and were followed longitudinally afterward. The length of the CDR3 is 15 residues. Trimming removed 0 bases from V and 0 bases from J, with 10 bases in between. Germline CDR1 is SGHRS and CDR2 is YFSETQ. This clonotype was obtained from an older woman with COVID-19, enrolled during active disease. Sample: peripheral blood. The chain joins TRBV5-1 to TRBJ2-7, with a possible D match to TRBD1 (5 bases). The CDR3 coding sequence is TGCGCCAGCAGCTTGGAGGGGCCGAGCTCCTACGAGCAGTACTTC. Its protein is CASSLEGPSSYEQYF. The variable domain in full, completed from reference TRBV5-1 and TRBJ2-7, reads KAGVTQTPRYLIKTRGQQVTLSCSPISGHRSVSWYQQTPGQGLQFLFEYFSETQRNKGNFPGRFSGRQFSNSRSEMNVSTLELGDSALYLCASSLEGPSSYEQYFGPGTRLTVT.